This T cell receptor (beta chain) was profiled in a study of CD8+ T cells in alopecia areata. For the study at large: Affected scalp percentage determined the severity score of treated patients.

Notes on this clone: Its antigen is not known.

This sample's treatment: oral pan-JAK inhibitor, 5-10 mg twice daily. Alopecia areata patients provided lesional scalp punch biopsies and peripheral blood. Sorting from PBMCs produced CD4+ and CD8+ T cells. Findings of the study overall: Researchers say the link of baseline CD8+ expansion to response remains uncertain, with one nonresponder.

Sequencing relied on a cDNA template that was reverse transcribed from extracted RNA. The repertoire was sequenced with immunoSEQ multiplex PCR; TCRdb's copy has only in-frame clones and lacks some. The table shows 250,000 to 300,000 clones, with about three fifths occurring only once. The source is a human donor with alopecia areata. This specimen was CD4+ T cells sorted from blood, taken at week 24, from a patient treated with tofacitinib.

The CDR3 loop is CASSLVAGAASYNEQFF. The CDR3 DNA reads TGCGCCAGCAGCTTGGTAGCAGGGGCCGCATCCTACAATGAGCAGTTCTTC. The chain has TRBV5-1 and TRBJ2-1, with D perhaps TRBD1 (6 bases). CDR3 length equals 17 residues. Germline V CDR1 and CDR2: SGHRS, YFSETQ. Trimming removed 0 bases from V and 1 base from J, with 14 bases in between.